This T cell receptor beta chain originates from a study of blood T cell repertoires in COVID-19. The overall study: Samples taken during acute and convalescent COVID-19 were collected in the United States, Italy and Spain. Sample material is recorded as cDNA or gDNA derived from T cells, B-cell-depleted T cells, or PBMCs.

V was shortened by 7 bases and J by 1 base, with 14 bases between the two germline ends. The CDR3 is 14 amino acids. The germline V gene encodes CDR1 MNHEY and CDR2 SVGEGT. In the original processing: Reference gene primer amplification gave nucleated cell count estimates. Profiled with immunoSEQ multiplex PCR; TCRdb holds only in-frame clones, not every one. V and J calls and clone size come straight from that table; D and trimming were deduced from the DNA. This table has under 200,000 clones, more than 75% appearing once. The chain has TRBV6-2 or TRBV6-3 and TRBJ2-7; maybe TRBD1 (5 bases). The material sequenced was peripheral blood. The sequence was collected from a man between 65 and 79 years old with acute or convalescent COVID-19. The CDR3 reads CASTPYDRSYEQYF. CDR3 DNA sequence: TGTGCCAGCACCCCGTACGACAGATCCTACGAGCAGTACTTC.